Listed here are 32 T cell receptor beta chains from one sample, sequenced in a study of cytomegalovirus exposure and HLA in healthy donors. PCR amplification relied on 60 Vbeta primers (plus 13 Jbeta primers). The assay was immunoSEQ multiplex PCR, and TCRdb's table has in-frame clones only and misses some. The data show around 100,000 clones, 55% to 70% seen once. The sample consisted of PBMCs. The receptors stem from a woman between 25 and 40 years old in good health and CMV-seronegative.

V usage is TRBV5-1 and J usage is TRBJ1-1; a possible D gene is TRBD1 (6 bases). Trimming pared 1 base from V and 1 base from J, leaving 11 bases between. The germline V gene has CDR1 SGHRS and CDR2 YFSETQ. The CDR3 runs to 15 residues. The CDR3 spells CASSLSETGNTEAFF. In DNA form, the CDR3 reads TGCGCCAGCAGCTTGAGTGAGACAGGGAACACTGAAGCTTTCTTT.

This chain connects TRBV28 to TRBJ1-2; D is perhaps TRBD1 (6 bases). This CDR3 contains 13 residues. CDR1 and CDR2 (germline): MDHEN, SYDVKM. V gave up 10 bases and J gave up 4 bases, with 16 bases separating them. CDR3 sequence reads: CATTRTASYGYTF. CDR3 in DNA: TGTGCCACCACCCGGACAGCCTCCTATGGCTACACCTTC.

The chain employs TRBV5-6 and TRBJ2-5, with D perhaps TRBD1 (5 bases). This CDR3 is 15 amino acids long. Trimming left V 3 bases short and J 3 bases short, with 15 bases between. Germline values: CDR1 SGHDT, CDR2 YYEEEE. In nucleotides, the CDR3 is TGTGCCAGCAGCTCATTAACGGAAGGGGAAGAGACCCAGTACTTC. Translation gives CASSSLTEGEETQYF. Full variable domain (outside the CDR3, taken from reference TRBV5-6 and TRBJ2-5): DAGVTQSPTHLIKTRGQQVTLRCSPKSGHDTVSWYQQALGQGPQFIFQYYEEEERQRGNFPDRFSGHQFPNYSSELNVNALLLGDSALYLCASSSLTEGEETQYFGPGTRLLVL.

This clone was counted between two and nine times. J is TRBJ2-1 and V is TRBV2; D gene ambiguous. CDR3 length: 12 residues. The V gene's germline CDR1 is SNHLY and CDR2 FYNNEI. The ends were cut back, 7 bases at V and 8 bases at J, with 12 bases in the middle. The CDR3 bases are TGTGCCAGCATGTTTGCGGCGTATGAGCAGTTCTTC. Translation: CASMFAAYEQFF.

The V call is TRBV28, the J call TRBJ2-7, with a weak D call TRBD2 (5 bases). This CDR3 region has 13 residues. The V end was cut by 7 bases, the J end by 4 bases, with 14 bases between. The germline V gene has CDR1 MDHEN and CDR2 SYDVKM. As DNA, the CDR3 is TGTGCCAGCACATTAGATGGGGAGTACGAGCAGTACTTC. Translated, it gives CASTLDGEYEQYF.

The chain employs TRBV10-3 and TRBJ2-7; 7 nucleotides match TRBD1. From germline, CDR1 is ENHRY and CDR2 SYGVKD. V was clipped by 3 bases and J by 3 bases; unmatched bases: 2. The CDR3 covers 13 residues. This CDR3 is CAISDRDSYEQYF. CDR3 sequence (DNA): TGTGCCATCAGTGATCGGGACAGCTACGAGCAGTACTTC.

This chain joins TRBV5-4 and TRBJ2-2; 9 positions match TRBD1. The CDR3 loop spans 14 amino acids. Germline V lookup: CDR1 SGHNT, CDR2 YYREEE (reference sequence). The V segment lost 10 bases and the J segment 6 bases; nucleotides outside the gene matches: 10. For the CDR3, the DNA is TGTGCCGGGGGGACAGGGAGGTATTCCGGGGAGCTGTTTTTT. Amino acid sequence: CAGGTGRYSGELFF.

This chain links TRBV18 with TRBJ2-5; TRBD1 might be the D (6 bases). The germline CDR1 and CDR2 sequences are KGHSH and LQKENI. V gave up 0 bases and J gave up 2 bases, with 7 bases separating them. The CDR3 contains 14 residues. The CDR3 region is CASSPPQGQETQYF. The CDR3 coding sequence is TGTGCCAGCTCACCACCTCAGGGGCAAGAGACCCAGTACTTC.

This rearrangement joins TRBV5-1 to TRBJ2-6; 12 bases are a match to TRBD1. Germline V CDR1 and CDR2: SGHRS, YFSETQ. The trim removed 1 base at V and 2 bases at J, leaving 4 bases unmatched. The CDR3 is 18 amino acids. As DNA, the CDR3 is TGCGCCAGCAGCTTGACCGGGACAGGGGGCGCTGGGGCCAACGTCCTGACTTTC. It is translated as CASSLTGTGGAGANVLTF.

This chain joins TRBV30 and TRBJ1-6; 10 nucleotides line up with TRBD1. Germline assignment: CDR1 GTSNPN and CDR2 SVGIG (reference sequence). The CDR3 is made up of 14 amino acids. V lost 8 bases to trimming and J lost 3 bases; unmatched junction nucleotides: 4. CDR3 residues: CAHRTGGYNSPLHF. Here the CDR3 DNA reads TGTGCCCACCGGACAGGGGGCTATAATTCACCCCTCCACTTT.

This clone is a singleton in its sample. This chain joins TRBV5-6 and TRBJ2-3; 10 positions agree with TRBD2. The germline V gene has CDR1 SGHDT and CDR2 YYEEEE. CDR3 size: 16 residues. V lost 1 base to trimming and J lost 4 bases; unmatched junction nucleotides: 6. In nucleotides, the CDR3 is TGTGCCAGCAGCTTGCGGGTAGCGGGAGGAGCAGATACGCAGTATTTT. Encoded protein: CASSLRVAGGADTQYF.

V gene TRBV2 combines with J gene TRBJ1-5; D is undetermined. The V and J ends lost 7 bases and 0 bases respectively, with 13 bases between them. Germline CDR1 reads SNHLY; CDR2 reads FYNNEI. The CDR3 consists of 15 residues. The DNA of the CDR3 is TGTGCCAGCACGTGGCAGACTAATAGCAATCAGCCCCAGCATTTT. It is translated as CASTWQTNSNQPQHF.

There are a few counts of this clone. This sequence joins TRBV11-2 and TRBJ2-7; 8 positions match TRBD1. The V and J ends lost 5 bases and 6 bases, in that order; junction bases with no gene match: 12. The CDR3 consists of 15 residues. CDR1 SGHAT and CDR2 FQNNGV come from the germline V gene. The DNA of the CDR3 is TGTGCCAGCAGCCAGCACGTCCAGGGGGCTGTCGAGCAGTACTTC. This translates into CASSQHVQGAVEQYF. Full variable domain (outside the CDR3, taken from reference TRBV11-2 and TRBJ2-7): EAGVAQSPRYKIIEKRQSVAFWCNPISGHATLYWYQQILGQGPKLLIQFQNNGVVDDSQLPKDRFSAERLKGVDSTLKIQPAKLEDSAVYLCASSQHVQGAVEQYFGPGTRLTVT.

Notes on this clone: In the same sample, other DNA sequences code for this CDR3. The rearrangement joins TRBV5-1 to TRBJ2-2; D unclear. This CDR3 region has 12 residues. Trimming pared 4 bases from V and 1 base from J, leaving 2 bases between. The V gene's germline CDR1 is SGHRS and CDR2 YFSETQ. Here the CDR3 DNA reads TGCGCCAGCAGCCTGAACACCGGGGAGCTGTTTTTT. Translation: CASSLNTGELFF.

This chain uses TRBV28 with TRBJ2-1; 8 nucleotides align to TRBD1. Germline V CDR1 and CDR2: MDHEN, SYDVKM. V was pared by 4 bases and J by 5 bases, with 4 bases of the junction left unmatched. The CDR3 sequence is 14 residues long. DNA of the CDR3: TGTGCCAGCAGTTCCTGGACAGGGAACAATGAGCAGTTCTTC. Its protein product is CASSSWTGNNEQFF.

This clone was seen a few times. The chain couples TRBV30 to TRBJ1-3; 7 nucleotides match TRBD1. The CDR3 totals 14 residues. Germline CDR1 and CDR2: GTSNPN and SVGIG (reference sequence). V trimming: 5 bases; J trimming: 4 bases; junction bases outside the gene matches: 8. The CDR3 DNA reads TGTGCCTGGGAAGGGGGCTTCATGGGAAACACCATATATTTT. Encoded protein: CAWEGGFMGNTIYF.

V usage is TRBV7-8 and J usage is TRBJ2-1, with TRBD2 identical over 9 bases. Germline CDR1 and CDR2: SGHVS and FQNEAQ. CDR3 size: 15 residues. Unmatched junction bases numbered 2, after V lost 1 base and J lost 4 bases. The CDR3 is CASSLGLAEYNEQFF. CDR3 DNA: TGTGCCAGCAGCTTAGGACTAGCGGAATACAATGAGCAGTTCTTC.

The rearrangement joins TRBV7-8 to TRBJ1-2; D remains unclear. Trimming shortened V by 1 base and J by 5 bases, and 14 bases separated the two germline ends. The V gene's germline CDR1 is SGHVS and CDR2 FQNEAQ. There are 15 residues in the CDR3. The CDR3 sequence is CASSLGSGGSYGYTF. CDR3 DNA sequence: TGTGCCAGCAGCTTAGGTTCGGGAGGGTCTTATGGCTACACCTTC.

V usage is TRBV5-1 and J usage is TRBJ2-2, with TRBD1 identical over 7 bases. Losses at the gene ends were 4 bases for V and 3 bases for J; bases not matched to a gene: 6. This CDR3 is 15 amino acids long. Germline CDR1 reads SGHRS; CDR2 reads YFSETQ. The CDR3 here is CASSPDRFDTGELFF. The CDR3 DNA reads as TGCGCCAGCAGCCCGGACAGGTTCGACACCGGGGAGCTGTTTTTT.

This rearrangement joins TRBV7-9 to TRBJ1-6, with TRBD1 matching 9 bases. Per germline, CDR1 SEHNR and CDR2 FQNEAQ (reference sequence). This CDR3 has 15 amino acids. V gave up 5 bases and J gave up 8 bases; unmatched junction bases: 7. The CDR3 sequence: CASSIGTGFDSPLHF. The DNA of the CDR3 is TGTGCCAGCAGCATAGGGACAGGGTTCGATTCACCCCTCCACTTT. The full variable domain, in which reference TRBV7-9 and TRBJ1-6 provide the parts outside the CDR3, is DTGVSQNPRHKITKRGQNVTFRCDPISEHNRLYWYRQTLGQGPEFLTYFQNEAQLEKSRLLSDRFSAERPKGSFSTLEIQRTEQGDSAMYLCASSIGTGFDSPLHFGNGTRLTVT.

The sample holds a few counts of this clone. The chain is built from TRBV6-1 and TRBJ1-2; TRBD1 might be the D (5 bases). The V gene lost 9 bases and the J gene lost 4 bases, with 21 bases spanning the gap. The germline CDR1 and CDR2 sequences are MNHNS and SASEGT. This CDR3 has 15 amino acids. CDR3 coding DNA: TGTGCCAGTGAAGTAATAGGGGTTTCGCGCTATGGCTACACCTTC. This gives the protein CASEVIGVSRYGYTF.

The chain uses TRBV27 and TRBJ2-7; TRBD1 matches 9 bases. The CDR3 runs to 15 residues. The V segment lost 7 bases and the J segment 4 bases; nucleotides outside the gene matches: 11. The germline V gene encodes CDR1 MNHEY and CDR2 SMNVEV (reference sequence). The CDR3, as DNA: TGTGCCAGCACCACCAGGACAGGGGTTTCATACGAGCAGTACTTC. It codes for CASTTRTGVSYEQYF.

The CDR3 is CASSVGRDRDLNQPQHF. The CDR3 DNA sequence: TGTGCCAGCAGCGTAGGGCGGGACAGGGACCTCAATCAGCCCCAGCATTTT. The chain is built from TRBV9 and TRBJ1-5; 9 nucleotides line up with TRBD1. The CDR3 is made up of 17 amino acids. Germline V gene data show CDR1 as SGDLS and CDR2 as YYNGEE. J was trimmed by 3 bases and V by 0 bases; bases with no gene match: 7.

The chain combines TRBV2 with TRBJ2-7, with 10 bases lining up with TRBD1. Germline loops: CDR1 SNHLY, CDR2 FYNNEI. This CDR3 has 12 amino acids. The V segment lost 10 bases and the J segment 3 bases; nucleotides outside the gene matches: 3. The CDR3 loop reads CATGDRGYEQYF. CDR3 bases: TGTGCCACCGGGGACAGGGGCTACGAGCAGTACTTC.

The rearrangement links TRBV2 to TRBJ2-7; D gene unclear. V was clipped by 7 bases and J by 2 bases, with 15 bases between them. CDR3 length: 14 residues. CDR1 is SNHLY and CDR2 is FYNNEI in the germline V gene. The CDR3 loop reads CASIGSELPYEQYF. CDR3 nucleotide sequence: TGTGCCAGCATTGGCTCGGAGCTTCCCTACGAGCAGTACTTC.

V gene TRBV9 combines with J gene TRBJ1-2; a possible D gene is TRBD1 (5 bases). The CDR3 covers 13 residues. Germline V CDR1 and CDR2: SGDLS, YYNGEE. Trimming left V 0 bases short and J 6 bases short, with 9 bases between. CDR3 nucleotide sequence: TGTGCCAGCAGCGTAGAGCAGGGCCATGGCTACACCTTC. It is translated as CASSVEQGHGYTF.

CDR3 residues: CATSSGTGFAADTQYF. The CDR3 nucleotides are TGTGCCACCAGCAGCGGGACAGGTTTTGCGGCAGATACGCAGTATTTT. The chain uses TRBV15 and TRBJ2-3; TRBD1 matches 8 bases. The CDR3 consists of 16 residues. Germline values: CDR1 LNHNV, CDR2 YYDKDF (reference sequence). The V gene end was trimmed by 3 bases and the J gene end by 4 bases; junction bases not matched to a gene: 9.

Remarks on this clone: Germline and junction disagree at one end, which may indicate a read error. The chain employs TRBV5-6 and TRBJ1-5, with TRBD1 identical over 11 bases. The CDR3 sequence is 18 residues long. Germline loops: CDR1 SGHDT, CDR2 YYEEEE. The CDR3 nucleotides read TGTGCCAACAGCTTGTGGGCCGGGACAGGGGGTAGTAGTCAGCCCCAGCATTTT. This translates into CANSLWAGTGGSSQPQHF.

This clone was counted a single time. The chain is built from TRBV28 and TRBJ2-7, with TRBD2 as a possible D gene (6 bases). The CDR3 spans 16 residues. The V gene's germline CDR1 is MDHEN and CDR2 SYDVKM. V gave up 6 bases and J gave up 4 bases, with 22 bases separating them. The CDR3: CASSFVLGGRSYEQYF. As DNA, the CDR3 is TGTGCCAGCAGCTTCGTGCTGGGGGGACGGTCTTACGAGCAGTACTTC.

The rearrangement uses TRBV19 and TRBJ1-1; 12 positions match TRBD1. Germline V gene lookup returns CDR1 LNHDA and CDR2 SQIVND (reference sequence). Losses at the gene ends were 10 bases for V and 5 bases for J; bases not matched to a gene: 11. The CDR3 extends over 15 amino acids. CDR3 sequence: CATVPGTGGRTEAFF. CDR3 DNA sequence: TGTGCCACCGTTCCCGGGACAGGGGGCCGAACTGAAGCTTTCTTT.

The CDR3, as DNA: TGCGCCAGCAGCCAAAGTCTAACAGGGCCCGATCAGCCCCAGCATTTT. Translating it yields CASSQSLTGPDQPQHF. This rearrangement joins TRBV4-1 to TRBJ1-5; the D gene is possibly TRBD1 (6 bases). CDR1 and CDR2 from the germline V gene are MGHRA and YSYEKL. Between the trimmed V and J ends, which lost 2 bases and 5 bases, there was a span of 16 bases. There are 16 residues in the CDR3.

CDR3 nucleotide sequence: TGTGCCAGCAGCCAAGAAGCAGGGGCTTACCAAGAGACCCAGTACTTC. Translated, it gives CASSQEAGAYQETQYF. The genes are TRBV4-2 and TRBJ2-5; perhaps TRBD1 as D (6 bases). The germline V gene has CDR1 LGHNA and CDR2 YNFKEQ. V lost 0 bases to trimming and J lost 0 bases, with 11 bases between them. The CDR3 has 16 amino acids.